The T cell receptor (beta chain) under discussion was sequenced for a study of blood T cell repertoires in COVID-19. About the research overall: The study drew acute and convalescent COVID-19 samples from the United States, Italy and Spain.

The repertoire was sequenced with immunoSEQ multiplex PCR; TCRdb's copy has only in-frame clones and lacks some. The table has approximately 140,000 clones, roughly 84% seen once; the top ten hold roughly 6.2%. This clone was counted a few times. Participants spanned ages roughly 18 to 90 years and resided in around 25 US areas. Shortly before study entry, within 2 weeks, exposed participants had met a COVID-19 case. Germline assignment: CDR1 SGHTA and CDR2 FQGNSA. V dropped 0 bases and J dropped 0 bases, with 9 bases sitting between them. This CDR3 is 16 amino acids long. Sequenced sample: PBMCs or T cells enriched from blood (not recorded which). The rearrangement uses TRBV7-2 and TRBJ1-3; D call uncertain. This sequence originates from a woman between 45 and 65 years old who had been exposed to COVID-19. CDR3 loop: CASSLAHPSSGNTIYF. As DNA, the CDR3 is TGTGCCAGCAGCTTAGCGCACCCCAGCTCTGGAAACACCATATATTTT.